This T cell receptor beta chain was retrieved from a study of OX40 agonist ivuxolimab in advanced cancers. Here immunoSEQ multiplex PCR was the method, and the copy in TCRdb shows in-frame clones only, minus some. This sample has roughly 58,000 clones, with approximately 80% found just once. The sequencing here drew on CD4+ or CD8+ T cells sorted from blood, taken in a trial of the OX40 agonist ivuxolimab. The source of this sequence is an adult with an advanced solid tumor such as melanoma, head and neck, liver or kidney cancer.

Here the CDR3 DNA reads TGTGCCAGCAGCTCCCCGGACAGGGGCAATATATATGGCTACACCTTC. It specifies CASSSPDRGNIYGYTF. This chain uses TRBV7-9 with TRBJ1-2; 9 bases fit TRBD1. V trimming: 4 bases; J trimming: 5 bases; junction bases outside the gene matches: 11. The CDR3 runs 16 residues. Germline lookup yields CDR1 SEHNR and CDR2 FQNEAQ (reference sequence). The full variable domain, with the rest looked up from reference TRBV7-9 and TRBJ1-2, is DTGVSQNPRHKITKRGQNVTFRCDPISEHNRLYWYRQTLGQGPEFLTYFQNEAQLEKSRLLSDRFSAERPKGSFSTLEIQRTEQGDSAMYLCASSSPDRGNIYGYTFGSGTRLTVV.